This T cell receptor (beta chain) was captured by sequencing in a study of shared clonotypes between healthy human individuals. This CDR3 contains 17 residues. CDR1 SGHTA and CDR2 FQGNSA come from the germline V gene. Trimming cost V 5 bases and J 6 bases, with 24 bases left between them. Under the authors' procedure: Because ImmunoSEQ provided only junction sequences with no quality scores, the filtering differed. Assay used: immunoSEQ multiplex PCR; TCRdb lists only in-frame clones, some missing. V, J and clone size are those of that table, while D and trimming were read from the DNA. The sample holds about 2 million clones, about 94% seen once. Naive CD8 cells lacked CD45RO and underwent positive selection for CCR7, leaving out terminally differentiated effector memory CD45RA+ cells.

The source is a man aged 18 to 30 in good health. The sequencing sample was made of naive CD8+ T cells sorted from blood. This chain uses TRBV7-2 with TRBJ2-3; D is possibly TRBD1 or TRBD2 (5 bases each). CDR3: CASSPDDHGSEGDTQYF. The CDR3 DNA sequence: TGTGCCAGCAGCCCTGACGACCACGGTTCCGAGGGGGATACGCAGTATTTT.